One T cell receptor (beta chain) is described in this entry. This clonotype was counted many times. It lacks a known antigen. No qualities accompany the bases; no much larger clone lies one base away. This specimen belongs to a study of neurological immune-mediated disorders (dated by TCRdb to about 2019). Describing the broader study: The study compared peripheral blood TCR-beta repertoires of HTLV-I-associated myelopathy (HAM/TSP) patients, multiple sclerosis patients and healthy controls using UMI-based sequencing. Of the 68 subjects in the cohort, some 15 were HAM/TSP patients, about 34 were multiple sclerosis patients, and about 20 were healthy controls. Technical triplicate libraries were sequenced to precisely calculate how much the frequency of each individual clone varied. Alongside PBMC samples, the set of some 98 TCR-beta libraries contained longitudinal samples, technical triplicates, and paired CD4+ and CD8+ T-cell subsets that had been sorted.

cDNA was synthesized by template-switch 5'RACE using a primer carrying a 10-nucleotide random unique molecular identifier by which each TCR transcript was tagged. Every sequencing run yielded over 180 million TCR-beta sequences covering 15-18 subjects. Total RNA was extracted with the RNeasy kit. TCR-beta VDJ regions were amplified with primers for the TCR constant region and the 5'RACE anchor, using the KAPA Real-time Library Amplification kit. A first PCR added sample indexes and Illumina adaptors, after which a second PCR increased the library yield. The roughly 650 bp TCR product was size-selected on a 2% E-gel SizeSelection system after Ampure bead purification. Before pooling, libraries had their quality checked on a Bioanalyzer, their concentration measured with Qubit, and their quantity determined with the Kapa Library Quantification kit. Libraries were sequenced paired-end 2 x 150 bp on an Illumina HiSeq 2500. To increase sequence diversity, roughly 24-31% phiX was spiked into each library pool. In the original analysis: Quality-filtered reads were processed with the UMI-based MiGEC pipeline, which removed over 75% of raw TCR sequences during error correction. IMGT germline references were used for aligning VDJ genes, and each clonotype was defined as a unique CDR3 amino acid sequence together with its V-J genes. VDJtools evaluated clonal expansion, Shannon diversity and CDR3 relatedness (CalcPairwiseDistances, ClusterSamples); CLCbio workbench built phylogenetic trees. Expanded clones were defined as having at least 8 unique UMIs, based on coefficient-of-variation modelling across technical triplicates. The public reads were run again by TCRdb, first through fastp at Q25 and then through MiXCR, and only productive beta chains were kept. CDR3 protein duplicates are merged, each entry listing the most common genes and DNA. The V and J calls were determined by TCRdb, not by the authors. For this sample there are about 59,000 distinct CDR3 sequences; more than 20% appear just once. The top ten constitute over 4.5% of the sample.

V is clipped by 3 bases and J by 3 bases, and the sequence between their germline boundaries is 11 bases long. From the germline V gene, CDR1 is MNHEY and CDR2 is SVGAGI. Measured from the cysteine to the phenylalanine, the CDR3 is 14 residues long. The read is trimmed to its CDR3 DNA, 42 bases read in frame from base 1. This specimen's time point label, interpreted: technical triplicate 2. Unsorted PBMC libraries were generated from 2 million PBMCs stored in RNAlater at -80 °C until RNA extraction. Peripheral blood was subjected to Ficoll-Hypaque density gradient centrifugation to isolate PBMCs, which were then cryopreserved in liquid nitrogen. Results the study describes overall, beyond this receptor: Expanded clones from different subjects shared no identical CDR3 amino acid sequences, which suggests that TCR-beta repertoires were private in all groups. The highest TCR clonal expansion was observed in HAM/TSP patients, whereas the lowest was observed in MS patients, even when compared with healthy controls.

Material: PBMCs. The TCR sequence derives from a man aged 55 to 70 with HTLV-1-associated myelopathy (HAM/TSP). The V and J segments used are TRBV6-5 and TRBJ1-1; a weak D assignment points to TRBD1 (5 bases agree). The bases read TGTGCCAGCAGTTATAAAGGGGACTACACTGAAGCTTTCTTT. The translation is CASSYKGDYTEAFF.